Presented here are 32 T cell receptor beta chains from one specimen sequenced in a study of cytotoxic CD8 clonotypes in ibrutinib-treated CLL. TCRdb keeps only in-frame clones here, not all; method: immunoSEQ multiplex PCR. Among about 130,000 clones listed, 70% to 80% were seen once. Sequences were derived from PBMCs, sampled after 12 months of ibrutinib treatment. These receptor sequences come from a human donor with chronic lymphocytic leukemia.

This clone has only a few counts. The chain carries TRBV15 and TRBJ2-1; no firm D call. Trimming stripped 6 bases from V and 2 bases from J, with 5 bases between. The CDR3 is 12 amino acids. The germline V gene encodes CDR1 LNHNV and CDR2 YYDKDF (reference sequence). The CDR3: CATSLTYNEQFF. CDR3 nucleotides: TGTGCCACCAGTCTCACCTACAATGAGCAGTTCTTC.

The chain couples TRBV19 to TRBJ2-7, with D possibly being TRBD1 (7 bases). The germline V and J ends were trimmed by 5 bases and 3 bases, with 17 bases remaining between them. CDR1 is LNHDA, CDR2 SQIVND, per germline (reference sequence). The CDR3 has 15 residues. CDR3 residues: CASSPRDRSFYEQYF. Written as DNA, the CDR3 is TGTGCCAGTAGTCCGCGGGACAGATCATTCTACGAGCAGTACTTC.

This clone appeared once. V is TRBV18 and J is TRBJ2-7; 7 bases fit TRBD2. Per the germline V gene, CDR1 is KGHSH and CDR2 is LQKENI. This CDR3 region has 18 residues. J lost 3 bases, V lost 5 bases, and 19 bases had no gene match. The CDR3 coding sequence is TGTGCCAGCTCAGGAGCGGGGTTCGAGCGGGATCCTGGCTACGAGCAGTACTTC. Translating gives CASSGAGFERDPGYEQYF.

This clone has a handful of counts. In the same sample, other DNA sequences code for this CDR3. This chain uses TRBV27 with TRBJ2-2; possibly TRBD2 for D (5 bases). Per germline, CDR1 MNHEY and CDR2 SMNVEV (reference sequence). The CDR3 length is 14 residues. Deletions cut 4 bases from V and 4 bases from J, with 10 bases between. The CDR3 here is CASSYDEGTGELFF. DNA for the CDR3: TGTGCCAGCAGTTACGACGAGGGCACCGGGGAGCTGTTTTTT.

This sequence joins TRBV5-6 and TRBJ2-2; no definite D call. Germline-derived CDR1 and CDR2 are SGHDT and YYEEEE. Trimming stripped 6 bases from V and 2 bases from J, with 14 bases between. The CDR3 consists of 15 residues. The CDR3 loop reads CASIPWQANTGELFF. The CDR3 DNA sequence: TGTGCCAGCATCCCGTGGCAAGCCAACACCGGGGAGCTGTTTTTT.

The chain carries TRBV30 and TRBJ2-7; TRBD2 matches 8 bases. There are 11 residues in the CDR3. Germline assignment: CDR1 GTSNPN and CDR2 SVGIG (reference sequence). The junction had 2 bases not matched to a gene; V was cut back by 5 bases and J by 5 bases. CDR3 coding DNA: TGTGCCTGGGGACTAGCTGACGAGCAGTACTTC. This sequence encodes CAWGLADEQYF.

The rearrangement links TRBV9 to TRBJ2-5; TRBD2 matches 7 bases. In germline, CDR1 is SGDLS, CDR2 YYNGEE. This CDR3 contains 15 residues. V dropped 2 bases and J dropped 1; count of bases not matched to a gene: 5. The CDR3 sequence: CASSVGTSVQETQYF. CDR3 DNA sequence: TGTGCCAGCAGCGTGGGAACTAGCGTCCAAGAGACCCAGTACTTC.

The chain couples TRBV7-9 to TRBJ1-1; D possibly corresponds to TRBD1 (6 bases). Germline CDR1 is SEHNR and CDR2 is FQNEAQ (reference sequence). Trimming removed 5 bases from V and 5 bases from J, with 18 bases in between. This CDR3 has 15 amino acids. The CDR3 sequence is CASSIETGKKTEAFF. The DNA of the CDR3 is TGTGCCAGCAGCATAGAAACAGGGAAAAAGACTGAAGCTTTCTTT.

This chain connects TRBV7-2 to TRBJ2-1; unclear D gene. V gave up 0 bases and J gave up 7 bases, with 10 bases separating them. CDR3 length equals 14 residues. Germline V CDR1 and CDR2: SGHTA, FQGNSA. As DNA, the CDR3 is TGTGCCAGCAGCTTAGCTTCCTTCCCGAATGAGCAGTTCTTC. It is translated as CASSLASFPNEQFF.

The gene calls are TRBV5-6 and TRBJ2-3, with no clear D. CDR3 size: 15 residues. Germline CDR1 and CDR2: SGHDT and YYEEEE. V dropped 2 bases and J dropped 0 bases, with 10 bases sitting between them. CDR3 amino acids: CASSFDPTSTDTQYF. As DNA, the CDR3 is TGTGCCAGCAGCTTCGACCCGACTAGCACAGATACGCAGTATTTT.

This chain joins TRBV6-6 and TRBJ1-5; TRBD1 agrees at 7 bases. Unmatched junction bases numbered 5, after V lost 4 bases and J lost 2 bases. The CDR3 covers 15 residues. Per germline, CDR1 MNHNY and CDR2 SVGAGI (reference sequence). In DNA form, the CDR3 reads TGTGCCAGCAGTTCGACAGGGAAGGGCAATCAGCCCCAGCATTTT. It yields the protein CASSSTGKGNQPQHF.

This clone showed up just a few times. The chain carries TRBV15 and TRBJ2-7; D is perhaps TRBD1 or TRBD2 (6 bases each). V was cut by 6 bases and J by 2 bases, with 11 bases left in between. From germline, CDR1 is LNHNV and CDR2 YYDKDF (reference sequence). This CDR3 is built from 13 residues. This CDR3 is CATRPGATYEQYF. The CDR3 bases are TGTGCCACCAGACCGGGGGCCACCTACGAGCAGTACTTC.

The rearrangement joins TRBV4-2 to TRBJ2-1; 8 bases are shared with TRBD1. Trimming at V came to 1 base and at J to 5 bases, leaving 4 bases not matched to a gene. This CDR3 is 15 amino acids long. CDR1 LGHNA and CDR2 YNFKEQ come from the germline V gene. As DNA, the CDR3 is TGTGCCAGCAGCCAAGGGGCAGGGGGCCACAATGAGCAGTTCTTC. Encoded protein: CASSQGAGGHNEQFF.

This chain uses TRBV16 with TRBJ1-1; no firm D call. The V and J ends lost 0 bases and 5 bases respectively, with 7 bases between them. The germline V gene encodes CDR1 KGHSY and CDR2 FQNENV. This CDR3 has 13 amino acids. CDR3 in DNA: TGTGCCAGCAGCCAATCCAGCCAGACTGAAGCTTTCTTT. It translates to CASSQSSQTEAFF.

The chain carries TRBV9 and TRBJ1-1; 11 bases are a match to TRBD1. This CDR3 comprises 15 residues. The V segment lost 2 bases and the J segment 6 bases; nucleotides outside the gene matches: 6. Germline V gene lookup returns CDR1 SGDLS and CDR2 YYNGEE. CDR3 in amino acids: CASSVRPGQGAEAFF. Here the CDR3 DNA reads TGTGCCAGCAGCGTTCGTCCGGGACAGGGGGCTGAAGCTTTCTTT.

V and J are TRBV4-1 and TRBJ2-6; D gene unclear. This CDR3 is built from 16 residues. Trimming left V 0 bases short and J 2 bases short, with 8 bases between. The germline V gene has CDR1 MGHRA and CDR2 YSYEKL. The CDR3 sequence is CASSQDRGAGANVLTF. CDR3 DNA sequence: TGCGCCAGCAGCCAAGATCGTGGGGCTGGGGCCAACGTCCTGACTTTC.

Concerning this clone: Other DNA sequences in the same sample also yield this CDR3. The rearrangement joins TRBV5-1 to TRBJ2-1; no firm D call. Germline loops: CDR1 SGHRS, CDR2 YFSETQ. The CDR3 is made up of 15 amino acids. Trimming removed 0 bases from V and 0 bases from J, with 7 bases in between. The CDR3 region is CASSLVSGSYNEQFF. As DNA, the CDR3 is TGCGCCAGCAGCTTGGTGTCGGGCTCCTACAATGAGCAGTTCTTC.

The CDR3 protein is CASTTSRPGELFF. The CDR3 DNA sequence: TGTGCCAGCACCACCTCCAGACCCGGGGAGCTGTTTTTT. V is TRBV11-2 and J is TRBJ2-2, with no clear D. Looked up from germline, CDR1 is SGHAT and CDR2 is FQNNGV. V was shortened by 7 bases and J by 6 bases, with 12 bases between the two germline ends. This CDR3 is built from 13 residues.

The genes are TRBV29-1 and TRBJ2-7; D is possibly TRBD2 (5 bases). The V end lost 1 base, the J end lost 2 bases, and 12 bases lay between the germline ends. CDR1 SQVTM and CDR2 ANQGSEA come from the germline V gene. The CDR3 is 14 amino acids. CDR3: CSVEGLGSAYEQYF. CDR3 in DNA: TGCAGCGTTGAAGGGCTTGGTAGCGCCTACGAGCAGTACTTC.

V is TRBV4-3 and J is TRBJ1-3, with D perhaps matching TRBD1 (5 bases). V lost 4 bases and J 4 bases, leaving 8 bases between the germline ends. Germline CDR1 is LGHNA and CDR2 is YSLEER. The CDR3 runs to 13 residues. The CDR3 spells CASSRQGGNTIYF. The CDR3, as DNA: TGCGCCAGCAGCCGGCAGGGAGGAAACACCATATATTTT.

This clone was found a few times. This rearrangement joins TRBV18 to TRBJ1-1; TRBD1 matches at 8 bases. Germline lookup yields CDR1 KGHSH and CDR2 LQKENI. CDR3 size: 14 residues. V dropped 2 bases and J dropped 6; count of bases not matched to a gene: 5. The chain's CDR3 is CASSPGPGGPEAFF. CDR3 nucleotide sequence: TGTGCCAGCTCACCAGGGCCAGGGGGCCCTGAAGCTTTCTTT.

The genes are TRBV19 and TRBJ1-5; no firm D call. Per germline, CDR1 LNHDA and CDR2 SQIVND (reference sequence). The ends were cut back, 5 bases at V and 7 bases at J, with 12 bases in the middle. The CDR3 runs 13 residues. The CDR3 DNA is TGTGCCAGTAGTCCATCCCACTGGCAGCCCCAGCATTTT. It yields the protein CASSPSHWQPQHF.

CDR3 DNA: TGTGCCAGCAGCCCGATCATGGGACAGATCCAAGAGACCCAGTACTTC. Its protein is CASSPIMGQIQETQYF. The chain carries TRBV7-6 and TRBJ2-5; 7 bases match TRBD1. This CDR3 is built from 16 residues. Germline V gene sequence: CDR1 SGHVS, CDR2 FNYEAQ. J lost 1 base, V lost 5 bases, and 10 bases had no gene match. The whole variable domain, filled in from reference TRBV7-6 and TRBJ2-5, reads GAGVSQSPRYKVTKRGQDVALRCDPISGHVSLYWYRQALGQGPEFLTYFNYEAQQDKSGLPNDRFSAERPEGSISTLTIQRTEQRDSAMYRCASSPIMGQIQETQYFGPGTRLLVL.

The rearrangement links TRBV7-9 to TRBJ2-6; no firm D call. Trimming removed 1 base at V and 0 bases at J, with 7 bases between. Germline CDR1 is SEHNR and CDR2 is FQNEAQ (reference sequence). The CDR3 is made up of 16 amino acids. CDR3 sequence (DNA): TGTGCCAGCAGCTTAGGTTTGGTCTCTGGGGCCAACGTCCTGACTTTC. It specifies CASSLGLVSGANVLTF.

The gene calls are TRBV7-2 and TRBJ2-1, with 8 positions matching TRBD2. Germline values: CDR1 SGHTA, CDR2 FQGNSA. The trim removed 5 bases at V and 13 bases at J, leaving 13 bases unmatched. CDR3 size: 14 residues. CDR3 in DNA: TGTGCCAGCAGCCCAGCACGAACTAGCGGTTATCAGTTCTTC. Its protein product is CASSPARTSGYQFF.

CDR3 DNA: TGTGCCAGCAGCCCCAGACAGGGGCGTAACTATGGCTACACCTTC. Residues: CASSPRQGRNYGYTF. This chain uses TRBV6-5 with TRBJ1-2; 8 bases fit TRBD1. V trimming: 6 bases; J trimming: 1 base; junction bases outside the gene matches: 7. CDR1 is MNHEY, CDR2 SVGAGI, per germline. The CDR3 length is 15 residues.

This clone has just a few counts. The chain employs TRBV27 and TRBJ2-1; D unresolved. The germline V gene encodes CDR1 MNHEY and CDR2 SMNVEV (reference sequence). The CDR3 extends over 11 amino acids. The germline V and J ends were trimmed by 5 bases and 4 bases, with 3 bases remaining between them. CDR3 sequence reads: CASSAYNEQFF. CDR3 coding DNA: TGTGCCAGCAGTGCATACAATGAGCAGTTCTTC.

The rearrangement joins TRBV10-3 to TRBJ2-5; 8 bases align to TRBD2. CDR1 is ENHRY, CDR2 SYGVKD, per germline. The CDR3 is made up of 16 amino acids. The junction had 14 bases not matched to a gene; V was cut back by 10 bases and J by 1 base. CDR3 DNA: TGTGCCACCCTCCCGGGAAGCGGGGGACCCCAAGAGACCCAGTACTTC. Encoded protein: CATLPGSGGPQETQYF.

This clone turned up a few times. V usage is TRBV4-1 and J usage is TRBJ1-5; D unresolved. Trimming cost V 1 base and J 3 bases, with 7 bases left between them. The CDR3 is 14 residues long. Germline assignment: CDR1 MGHRA and CDR2 YSYEKL. The CDR3: CASSQVAVNQPQHF. The CDR3, as DNA: TGCGCCAGCAGCCAAGTGGCAGTCAATCAGCCCCAGCATTTT.

The V and J genes are TRBV13 and TRBJ2-2; TRBD1 agrees at 7 bases. CDR1 is PRHDT, CDR2 FYEKMQ, per germline (reference sequence). Trimming took 6 bases from V and 3 from J; bases not matched to a gene: 10. The CDR3 is 16 residues long. The CDR3 nucleotides read TGTGCCAGCAGTTTCTCGGGGACAGCTGACACCGGGGAGCTGTTTTTT. Protein product: CASSFSGTADTGELFF.

J is TRBJ1-1 and V is TRBV5-1; the match to TRBD1 covers 8 bases. The V gene's germline CDR1 is SGHRS and CDR2 YFSETQ. The junction had 5 bases not matched to a gene; V was cut back by 0 bases and J by 7 bases. CDR3 size: 14 residues. The CDR3 here is CASSLAQGAYEAFF. CDR3 in DNA: TGCGCCAGCAGCTTGGCCCAGGGGGCTTATGAAGCTTTCTTT.

The rearrangement joins TRBV7-6 to TRBJ2-5; 7 nucleotides agree with TRBD2. V dropped 0 bases and J dropped 2; count of bases not matched to a gene: 15. Germline loops: CDR1 SGHVS, CDR2 FNYEAQ. This CDR3 is 19 amino acids long. This chain's CDR3 is CASSLASSTLAEEQETQYF. CDR3 coding DNA: TGTGCCAGCAGCTTAGCTTCGTCGACGCTAGCGGAAGAGCAAGAGACCCAGTACTTC.